These 2 T cell receptor beta chains were sequenced from one sample in a study of blood T cells in healthy people across ages. For the second PCR, which ran for roughly 7 to 11 cycles, a sample-barcoded 5' primer and a J-beta primer mix were used. Using its own MiXCR run on the 5' RACE reads, TCRdb lists one record per CDR3 protein. Here the sample spans about 900,000 distinct CDR3 sequences, about 48% being singletons. What was sequenced was blood. The receptors derive from a man aged 25 to 40 in good health.

The V and J genes are TRBV20-1 and TRBJ1-2, with a weak D call TRBD1 (6 bases). Germline V CDR1 and CDR2: DFQATT, SNEGSKA (reference sequence). The CDR3 has 12 residues. The ends were cut back, 0 bases at V and 7 bases at J, with 9 bases in the middle. The CDR3 DNA sequence: TGCAGTGCTAGAGATCTCAGGGGTGGCTACACCTTC. It encodes CSARDLRGGYTF.

The chain is built from TRBV12-3 or TRBV12-4 and TRBJ2-1; 10 bases line up with TRBD1. This CDR3 is built from 14 residues. Trimming cost V 6 bases and J 8 bases; bases outside gene matches: 7. CDR3 region: CASRVRQGAYEQFF. The CDR3 DNA sequence: TGTGCCAGCAGAGTACGACAGGGGGCCTATGAGCAGTTCTTC.